This T cell receptor beta chain was documented in a study of early T cells in non-severe SARS-CoV-2 infection. The CDR3 contains 14 residues. V was trimmed by 2 bases and J by 5 bases, leaving 9 bases between them. CDR1 and CDR2 (germline): WSHSY, SAAADI. This clonotype was seen ten or more times. MiXCR, run by TCRdb on the 5' RACE reads, gives a single entry per CDR3 protein. The data contain 30,000 to 35,000 distinct CDR3 sequences, about 4.6% of them seen just once; the ten biggest clones take up 9.5% to 13%. This receptor was taken from an adult who was a healthcare worker with PCR-confirmed SARS-CoV-2 infection or an uninfected control (not recorded which). Sequenced sample: whole blood. J is TRBJ2-2 and V is TRBV10-2, with a possible D match to TRBD2 (5 bases). The CDR3 DNA sequence: TGCGCCAGCAGTGAGGAGGGTAGGACCGGGGAGCTGTTTTTT. This sequence encodes CASSEEGRTGELFF.